A single sample gave rise to the 17 T cell receptor beta chains below, sequenced in a study of T cells after yellow fever vaccination. TCRdb itself ran the 5' RACE reads through MiXCR, one entry per CDR3 protein. Found here are hundreds of thousands of distinct CDR3 sequences, roughly 20% of them singletons; the top ten hold 15% to 20%. The sample here was PBMCs, taken before the yellow fever booster vaccination. Every receptor here comes from a young man who received the YFV17D yellow fever vaccine.

The V and J genes are TRBV15 and TRBJ1-5; D possibly corresponds to TRBD1 (5 bases). Germline loops: CDR1 LNHNV, CDR2 YYDKDF (reference sequence). The ends were cut back, 5 bases at V and 5 bases at J, with 10 bases in the middle. This CDR3 region has 13 residues. The chain's CDR3 is CATSHGDYQPQHF. CDR3 nucleotides: TGTGCCACCAGCCACGGGGACTATCAGCCCCAGCATTTT.

V usage is TRBV12-3 or TRBV12-4 and J usage is TRBJ1-5; 11 bases are a match to TRBD1. The CDR3 length is 16 residues. J gave up 6 bases and V 5 bases, and 9 bases lay outside the gene matches. The CDR3 loop reads CASSTVGTGGRQPQHF. CDR3 DNA: TGTGCCAGCAGTACGGTAGGGACAGGGGGACGTCAGCCCCAGCATTTT.

This clonotype was detected once. This chain joins TRBV5-1 and TRBJ1-1; tentatively, D is TRBD1 (6 bases). The germline CDR1 and CDR2 sequences are SGHRS and YFSETQ. With 3 bases removed from V and 1 base from J, the gap between germline ends came to 10 bases. This CDR3 is built from 14 residues. The CDR3 loop is CASSSVRGNTEAFF. Here the CDR3 DNA reads TGCGCCAGCAGCTCGGTCAGGGGGAACACTGAAGCTTTCTTT.

J is TRBJ1-6 and V is TRBV20-1; tentatively, D is TRBD1 (6 bases). Trimming pared 6 bases from V and 8 bases from J, leaving 14 bases between. This CDR3 comprises 13 residues. Per the germline V gene, CDR1 is DFQATT and CDR2 is SNEGSKA (reference sequence). The CDR3 sequence is CSATQSGDSPLHF. In nucleotides, the CDR3 is TGCAGTGCCACCCAGTCAGGGGATTCACCCCTCCACTTT.

This clonotype has just a few counts. This chain joins TRBV19 and TRBJ1-1; no definite D call. The length of the CDR3 is 14 residues. V gave up 5 bases and J gave up 5 bases, with 15 bases separating them. The germline CDR1 and CDR2 sequences are LNHDA and SQIVND (reference sequence). The CDR3 loop is CASSLLDRETEAFF. CDR3 in DNA: TGTGCCAGTAGTTTATTAGACCGTGAAACTGAAGCTTTCTTT.

The gene calls are TRBV5-6 and TRBJ2-3, with D possibly called TRBD1 or TRBD2 (5 bases each). The CDR3 has 15 residues. Looked up from germline, CDR1 is SGHDT and CDR2 is YYEEEE. V was pared by 5 bases and J by 2 bases, with 15 bases between. The CDR3 DNA is TGTGCCAGCAGTCTGGGGAGACAGCCCACAGATACGCAGTATTTT. Protein sequence: CASSLGRQPTDTQYF. The full variable domain, completed using reference TRBV5-6 and TRBJ2-3, is DAGVTQSPTHLIKTRGQQVTLRCSPKSGHDTVSWYQQALGQGPQFIFQYYEEEERQRGNFPDRFSGHQFPNYSSELNVNALLLGDSALYLCASSLGRQPTDTQYFGPGTRLTVL.

This rearrangement joins TRBV7-9 to TRBJ2-3, with a tentative D call TRBD2 (7 bases). This CDR3 contains 15 residues. V was cut by 8 bases and J by 5 bases, with 20 bases left in between. Germline V gene lookup returns CDR1 SEHNR and CDR2 FQNEAQ (reference sequence). CDR3 sequence: CASSSTAGAVDTQYF. Here the CDR3 DNA reads TGTGCCAGCTCATCTACGGCGGGGGCTGTAGATACGCAGTATTTT. Supplemented by reference TRBV7-9 and TRBJ2-3, the full variable domain reads DTGVSQNPRHKITKRGQNVTFRCDPISEHNRLYWYRQTLGQGPEFLTYFQNEAQLEKSRLLSDRFSAERPKGSFSTLEIQRTEQGDSAMYLCASSSTAGAVDTQYFGPGTRLTVL.

A few counts support this clonotype. The gene calls are TRBV4-1 and TRBJ2-5, with D maybe TRBD1 (5 bases). Germline CDR1 reads MGHRA; CDR2 reads YSYEKL. This CDR3 contains 14 residues. V was cut by 3 bases and J by 5 bases, with 13 bases left in between. The CDR3 nucleotides read TGCGCCAGCAGCCAGGCAGGGAAAGCGGAGACCCAGTACTTC. Translation: CASSQAGKAETQYF.

The table lists this clonotype with a few counts. The gene calls are TRBV28 and TRBJ2-5; D is possibly TRBD1 (7 bases). This CDR3 is built from 15 residues. V was shortened by 2 bases and J by 1 base, with 11 bases between the two germline ends. In germline, CDR1 is MDHEN, CDR2 SYDVKM. This CDR3 reads CASSLGGTAQETQYF. In DNA, the CDR3 is TGTGCCAGCAGTTTAGGCGGGACAGCCCAAGAGACCCAGTACTTC.

This clonotype was detected a few times. The chain has TRBV5-1 and TRBJ1-2; weak D call: TRBD1 (5 bases). This CDR3 contains 15 residues. CDR1 and CDR2 from the germline V gene are SGHRS and YFSETQ. V lost 0 bases, J lost 7 bases, and 16 bases lay in between. The CDR3 sequence: CASSLDWGSSGGYTF. CDR3 nucleotide sequence: TGCGCCAGCAGCTTGGATTGGGGGTCGTCGGGTGGCTACACCTTC. Supplemented by reference TRBV5-1 and TRBJ1-2, the full variable domain reads KAGVTQTPRYLIKTRGQQVTLSCSPISGHRSVSWYQQTPGQGLQFLFEYFSETQRNKGNFPGRFSGRQFSNSRSEMNVSTLELGDSALYLCASSLDWGSSGGYTFGSGTRLTVV.

The chain uses TRBV5-1 and TRBJ1-2; D not resolved. In germline, CDR1 is SGHRS, CDR2 YFSETQ. The CDR3 extends over 14 amino acids. V was shortened by 0 bases and J by 3 bases, with 9 bases between the two germline ends. The CDR3 DNA reads TGCGCCAGCAGCTTGGCCTTGGAGGACTATGGCTACACCTTC. It translates to CASSLALEDYGYTF.

V is TRBV5-1 and J is TRBJ2-2; D remains ambiguous. Germline loops: CDR1 SGHRS, CDR2 YFSETQ. Trimming cost V 7 bases and J 4 bases, with 20 bases left between them. The CDR3 has 16 residues. As DNA, the CDR3 is TGCGCCAGCCAGCCCCAATCGTGGTCCGGCACCGGGGAGCTGTTTTTT. This sequence encodes CASQPQSWSGTGELFF.

J is TRBJ2-3 and V is TRBV6-1, with 8 bases identical to TRBD1. V shed 5 bases and J 4 bases; nucleotides not matched to a gene: 14. The germline V gene has CDR1 MNHNS and CDR2 SASEGT. CDR3 size: 17 residues. The CDR3 is CASSPSWVTGVADTQYF. DNA of the CDR3: TGTGCCAGCAGTCCGTCCTGGGTGACAGGGGTGGCAGATACGCAGTATTTT.

This clonotype has just a few counts. The chain combines TRBV6-1 with TRBJ1-4; D ambiguous. There are 13 residues in the CDR3. The germline V gene encodes CDR1 MNHNS and CDR2 SASEGT. Trimming pared 7 bases from V and 7 bases from J, leaving 13 bases between. The DNA of the CDR3 is TGTGCCAGCATCCGGAACAGAGGTGAAAAACTGTTTTTT. This translates into CASIRNRGEKLFF.

J is TRBJ2-1 and V is TRBV21-1; the listed D gene, TRBD1, was not tested against the DNA. TRBV21-1 is noted as a pseudogene. The CDR3 has 15 amino acids. CDR3 DNA sequence: TGTGCCAGCAGCAATGGGACAGAAGGGGTCCAAGGGCAGTTCTTC. Protein product: CASSNGTEGVQGQFF.

This clonotype was observed a handful of times. V is TRBV20-1 and J is TRBJ2-1; 11 bases line up with TRBD2. The V gene's germline CDR1 is DFQATT and CDR2 SNEGSKA (reference sequence). The junction had 10 bases not matched to a gene; V was cut back by 5 bases and J by 7 bases. This CDR3 comprises 15 residues. As DNA, the CDR3 is TGCAGTGCTTCGCGGACTAGCGGGCCGGAGAATGAGCAGTTCTTC. This translates into CSASRTSGPENEQFF.

There are a few counts of this clonotype. The chain recombines TRBV15 with TRBJ1-4; D unclear. This CDR3 region has 13 residues. The V gene's germline CDR1 is LNHNV and CDR2 YYDKDF (reference sequence). Trimming took off 7 bases at V and 4 bases at J, with 10 bases between the two ends. CDR3 nucleotides: TGTGCCACCACGACGGGTGGTAATGAAAAACTGTTTTTT. This encodes CATTTGGNEKLFF. The full variable domain, its missing parts supplied by reference TRBV15 and TRBJ1-4, is DAMVIQNPRYQVTQFGKPVTLSCSQTLNHNVMYWYQQKSSQAPKLLFHYYDKDFNNEADTPDNFQSRRPNTSFCFLDIRSPGLGDTAMYLCATTTGGNEKLFFGSGTQLSVL.